This T cell receptor (beta chain) was recorded in a study of blood T cell repertoires in COVID-19. Overall study context: Acute-phase and convalescent COVID-19 samples originated in the United States, Italy and Spain.

The CDR3 has 14 residues. The junction had 4 bases not matched to a gene; V was cut back by 0 bases and J by 8 bases. Germline CDR1 GTSNPN, CDR2 SVGIG (reference sequence). Original processing notes: Using reference gene primer amplification, nucleated cell counts were estimated. Clones were read by immunoSEQ multiplex PCR, and TCRdb kept only the in-frame ones, dropping some. Clone size and the V and J calls come from that table; the DNA yielded D and trimming. The sample consists of more than 85,000 clones, roughly 89% of them appearing once. The sequence derives from an older woman with acute or convalescent COVID-19. The rearrangement links TRBV30 to TRBJ2-1; 10 bases map to TRBD2. Specimen: peripheral blood. The CDR3 loop is CAWSVPGTSDEQFF. The CDR3 DNA is TGTGCCTGGAGTGTCCCCGGGACTAGCGATGAGCAGTTCTTC.